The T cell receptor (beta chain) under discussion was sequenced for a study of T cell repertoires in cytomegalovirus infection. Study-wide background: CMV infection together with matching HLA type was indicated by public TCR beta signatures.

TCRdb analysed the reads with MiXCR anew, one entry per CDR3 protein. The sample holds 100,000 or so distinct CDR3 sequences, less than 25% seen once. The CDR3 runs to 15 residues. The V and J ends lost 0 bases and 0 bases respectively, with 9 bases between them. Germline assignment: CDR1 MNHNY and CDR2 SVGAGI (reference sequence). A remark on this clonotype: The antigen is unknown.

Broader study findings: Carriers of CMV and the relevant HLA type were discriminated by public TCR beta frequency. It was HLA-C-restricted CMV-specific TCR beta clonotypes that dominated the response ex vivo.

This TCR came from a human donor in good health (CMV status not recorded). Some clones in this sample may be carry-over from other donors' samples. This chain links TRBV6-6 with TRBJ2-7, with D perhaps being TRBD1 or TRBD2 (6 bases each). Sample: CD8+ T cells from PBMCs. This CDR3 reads CASSYSGGGSYEQYF. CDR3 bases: TGTGCCAGCAGTTACTCCGGAGGGGGCTCCTACGAGCAGTACTTC.